Listed here is a single T cell receptor beta chain. The source of the sample is a study of CD8+CD57+ T cells in acquired aplastic anemia. Study-level information: The DNA of sorted CD4+ and CD8+ cells averaged around 3.2 ug.

TCR beta VDJ and CDR3 profiling used genomic DNA as template. Each CDR3 protein is one row after TCRdb ran MiXCR on the reads. The top ten clones hold approximately 12% of a sample with over 150,000 distinct CDR3 sequences, around half of them seen once. For sequencing, patients were chosen who had shown expansion of CD8+CD57+ cells by flow cytometry. By the time of blood sampling, patients had still received no therapy. The CDR3 has 13 amino acids. Germline V gene sequence: CDR1 DFQATT, CDR2 SNEGSKA (reference sequence). The ends were cut back, 3 bases at V and 1 base at J, with 9 bases in the middle.

The receptor was isolated from a human donor with aplastic anemia. V gene TRBV20-1 combines with J gene TRBJ1-1; D gene unclear. Sequencing input: sorted CD4+, CD8+, or CD8+CD57+ T cells (not recorded which) from PBMCs. CDR3 in amino acids: CSARRAENTEAFF. The CDR3 DNA sequence: TGCAGTGCTAGGAGGGCCGAGAACACTGAAGCTTTCTTT.